This T cell receptor beta chain came from a study of pediatric ulcerative colitis. Study-wide findings and caveats: Ulcerative colitis patients shared more blood-rectal clones than controls. Total lymphocyte DNA, not sorted subsets, was the template.

Measured with immunoSEQ multiplex PCR; TCRdb has only the in-frame clones, and not every one. The sample contains some 57,000 clones, 85% to 90% of which appear only once. As for this clone: Its target is unknown.

There are 15 residues in the CDR3. Germline V gives CDR1 ENHRY, CDR2 SYGVKD. The V and J ends lost 0 bases and 14 bases respectively, with 22 bases between them. Sequencing was carried out using blood. This TCR came from a boy younger than 18 who was a control in a study of pediatric ulcerative colitis. The rearrangement links TRBV10-3 to TRBJ1-2; D unclear. The CDR3 nucleotides read TGTGCCATCAGTGAGTCGAAGACGGCGACTGCTAGTCCGACCTTC. Translated: CAISESKTATASPTF.